Presented here are 26 T cell receptor beta chains from one specimen sequenced in a study of cytomegalovirus exposure and HLA in healthy donors. Use of 60 Vbeta and 13 Jbeta primers characterized the PCR. Profiling relied on immunoSEQ multiplex PCR, and the TCRdb table lists in-frame clones only, not all of them. This sample has roughly 290,000 clones; around 90% occur once, and the top ten carry roughly 2.1%. Input material: PBMCs. The receptors originated from a woman aged 18-29 years in good health and CMV-seronegative.

The CDR3 protein is CASSQTTGGGTEAFF. The CDR3 DNA is TGTGCCAGCAGCCAGACAACAGGGGGGGGCACTGAAGCTTTCTTT. The V and J genes are TRBV7-2 and TRBJ1-1; 8 positions agree with TRBD1. V shed 5 bases, J shed 4 bases, and the junction held 9 bases outside the gene matches. CDR1 and CDR2 (germline): SGHTA, FQGNSA. The CDR3 spans 15 residues.

The chain couples TRBV27 to TRBJ1-3; D might be TRBD1 (5 bases). The CDR3 is made up of 19 amino acids. CDR1 is MNHEY and CDR2 is SMNVEV in the germline V gene (reference sequence). The V end lost 0 bases, the J end lost 0 bases, and 18 bases lay between the germline ends. Written as DNA, the CDR3 is TGTGCCAGCAGTTTATCAGGGGAAGGGTTCCTTTACTCTGGAAACACCATATATTTT. This sequence encodes CASSLSGEGFLYSGNTIYF.

This sequence joins TRBV9 and TRBJ2-3; 7 nucleotides line up with TRBD2. J lost 3 bases, V lost 4 bases, and 11 bases had no gene match. Germline assignment: CDR1 SGDLS and CDR2 YYNGEE. There are 16 residues in the CDR3. The CDR3 spells CASSISWRGKTDTQYF. CDR3 coding DNA: TGTGCCAGCAGCATATCCTGGCGGGGGAAGACAGATACGCAGTATTTT.

DNA of the CDR3: TGCAGCGCCAGGGTAAGGGACAACTCCTACAATGAGCAGTTCTTC. Translating gives CSARVRDNSYNEQFF. V and J are TRBV29-1 and TRBJ2-1; D is possibly TRBD1 (6 bases). CDR3 size: 15 residues. With 7 bases removed from V and 0 bases from J, the gap between germline ends came to 16 bases. Germline CDR1 reads SQVTM; CDR2 reads ANQGSEA.

The rearrangement uses TRBV6-5 and TRBJ2-7, with D tentatively TRBD1 (5 bases). Trimming took 4 bases from V and 5 from J, leaving 15 bases between them. CDR1 is MNHEY and CDR2 is SVGAGI in the germline V gene. This CDR3 comprises 14 residues. CDR3 protein: CASSFQGDTDEQYF. DNA of the CDR3: TGTGCCAGCAGTTTTCAGGGTGACACGGACGAGCAGTACTTC.

The chain employs TRBV6-5 and TRBJ2-7, with 8 nucleotides matching TRBD1. The CDR3 runs to 14 residues. CDR1 is MNHEY, CDR2 SVGAGI, per germline. V dropped 5 bases and J dropped 3; count of bases not matched to a gene: 6. The CDR3 DNA reads TGTGCCAGCAGTCGACAGGGGTCGAACTACGAGCAGTACTTC. Encoded protein: CASSRQGSNYEQYF.

The J gene is TRBJ2-1, the V gene TRBV7-9, with TRBD2 identical over 13 bases. The CDR3 is made up of 14 amino acids. J gave up 7 bases and V 5 bases, and 2 bases lay outside the gene matches. CDR1 and CDR2 (germline): SEHNR, FQNEAQ (reference sequence). Written as DNA, the CDR3 is TGTGCCAGCAGCCGACTAGCGGGGGGTAATGAGCAGTTCTTC. Its translation is CASSRLAGGNEQFF.

This clone came up a few times. The chain employs TRBV5-6 and TRBJ1-4; possibly TRBD1 for D (5 bases). The CDR3 sequence is 15 residues long. The V end was cut by 4 bases, the J end by 5 bases, with 15 bases between. Germline CDR1 is SGHDT and CDR2 is YYEEEE. CDR3: CASSRLGGGNEKLFF. CDR3 nucleotides: TGTGCCAGCAGCCGCCTCGGGGGTGGCAATGAAAAACTGTTTTTT. Full variable domain (remainder filled in from reference TRBV5-6 and TRBJ1-4): DAGVTQSPTHLIKTRGQQVTLRCSPKSGHDTVSWYQQALGQGPQFIFQYYEEEERQRGNFPDRFSGHQFPNYSSELNVNALLLGDSALYLCASSRLGGGNEKLFFGSGTQLSVL.

The chain recombines TRBV27 with TRBJ1-2; D gene ambiguous. Germline V lookup: CDR1 MNHEY, CDR2 SMNVEV (reference sequence). V was cut by 0 bases and J by 4 bases, with 15 bases left in between. This CDR3 comprises 16 residues. CDR3 sequence: CASSLSETASGYGYTF. The CDR3 bases are TGTGCCAGCAGTTTATCCGAGACGGCTAGTGGCTATGGCTACACCTTC.

The J gene is TRBJ1-4, the V gene TRBV9, with 11 nucleotides matching TRBD1. The CDR3 consists of 19 residues. V was clipped by 4 bases and J by 8 bases; unmatched bases: 19. Germline-derived CDR1 and CDR2 are SGDLS and YYNGEE. CDR3 loop: CASSTFGRTGGRGAEKLFF. The CDR3 coding sequence is TGTGCCAGCAGCACCTTTGGTCGGACAGGGGGCCGGGGGGCAGAAAAACTGTTTTTT. Drawing the rest from reference TRBV9 and TRBJ1-4, the complete variable domain is DSGVTQTPKHLITATGQRVTLRCSPRSGDLSVYWYQQSLDQGLQFLIQYYNGEERAKGNILERFSAQQFPDLHSELNLSSLELGDSALYFCASSTFGRTGGRGAEKLFFGSGTQLSVL.

The chain links TRBV7-9 to TRBJ2-1; the D gene is possibly TRBD2 (6 bases). Germline V gives CDR1 SEHNR, CDR2 FQNEAQ (reference sequence). V lost 0 bases and J 4 bases, leaving 16 bases between the germline ends. There are 17 residues in the CDR3. In nucleotides, the CDR3 is TGTGCCAGCAGCTTAGCATCTCTAGCGTCTCAGTACAATGAGCAGTTCTTC. It encodes CASSLASLASQYNEQFF.

This chain links TRBV6-5 with TRBJ2-5, with D tentatively TRBD2 (6 bases). Germline V gene sequence: CDR1 MNHEY, CDR2 SVGAGI. With 0 bases removed from V and 9 bases from J, the gap between germline ends came to 11 bases. This CDR3 region has 13 residues. The DNA of the CDR3 is TGTGCCAGCAGTTACTCGACGGGAGTGGCCCAGTACTTC. Translation: CASSYSTGVAQYF.

This clone turned up a few times. This chain uses TRBV7-8 with TRBJ2-2; D not resolved. There are 16 residues in the CDR3. Trimming cost V 2 bases and J 5 bases, with 15 bases left between them. The germline CDR1 and CDR2 sequences are SGHVS and FQNEAQ. The CDR3, as DNA: TGTGCCAGCAGCTTATTAGGAGATCCTGAAACCGGGGAGCTGTTTTTT. Protein sequence: CASSLLGDPETGELFF.

As to this clone: Other DNA sequences in the sample encode the same CDR3. This chain joins TRBV11-2 and TRBJ1-1, with D possibly being TRBD1 (6 bases). Trimming removed 5 bases from V and 5 bases from J, with 18 bases in between. Germline loops: CDR1 SGHAT, CDR2 FQNNGV. The CDR3 sequence is 15 residues long. The CDR3 coding sequence is TGTGCCAGCAGCCTCTATCGGGGGGCCGGGACTGAAGCTTTCTTT. It specifies CASSLYRGAGTEAFF. Full variable domain (outside the CDR3, taken from reference TRBV11-2 and TRBJ1-1): EAGVAQSPRYKIIEKRQSVAFWCNPISGHATLYWYQQILGQGPKLLIQFQNNGVVDDSQLPKDRFSAERLKGVDSTLKIQPAKLEDSAVYLCASSLYRGAGTEAFFGQGTRLTVV.

In its sample, this clone was seen a few times. The chain employs TRBV6-5 and TRBJ1-3, with TRBD1 matching over 9 bases. Germline V gene data show CDR1 as MNHEY and CDR2 as SVGAGI. This CDR3 has 14 amino acids. Trimming took 6 bases from V and 0 from J; bases not matched to a gene: 0. Here the CDR3 reads CASRTGGSGNTIYF. In DNA, the CDR3 is TGTGCCAGCAGGACAGGGGGCTCTGGAAACACCATATATTTT.

The V call is TRBV7-6, the J call TRBJ2-5; 11 bases are shared with TRBD1. The CDR3 has 17 amino acids. Germline V gives CDR1 SGHVS, CDR2 FNYEAQ. Trimming at V came to 5 bases and at J to 5 bases, leaving 13 bases not matched to a gene. Here the CDR3 DNA reads TGTGCCAGCAGCCTCCGGATCGAGGACAGGGGGCCCGAGACCCAGTACTTC. Protein product: CASSLRIEDRGPETQYF.

In DNA form, the CDR3 reads TGTGCCAGCAGCTTGAATGGTCAGGAGGGGCCCCTCGGCGAGCAGTACTTC. It translates to CASSLNGQEGPLGEQYF. The chain uses TRBV5-4 and TRBJ2-7; D perhaps matches TRBD2 (6 bases). Trimming left V 1 base short and J 6 bases short, with 23 bases between. The CDR3 covers 17 residues. The germline V gene has CDR1 SGHNT and CDR2 YYREEE (reference sequence).

The rearrangement links TRBV9 to TRBJ2-7, with D maybe TRBD1 (6 bases). The CDR3 runs to 12 residues. Trimming removed 3 bases at V and 7 bases at J, with 11 bases between. The germline gives CDR1 SGDLS, CDR2 YYNGEE. The CDR3 loop reads CASSGTGLEQYF. In nucleotides, the CDR3 is TGTGCCAGCAGCGGTACAGGGCTAGAGCAGTACTTC. The complete variable domain, with remaining parts taken from reference TRBV9 and TRBJ2-7, reads DSGVTQTPKHLITATGQRVTLRCSPRSGDLSVYWYQQSLDQGLQFLIQYYNGEERAKGNILERFSAQQFPDLHSELNLSSLELGDSALYFCASSGTGLEQYFGPGTRLTVT.

The V and J genes are TRBV9 and TRBJ2-2; 12 bases are a match to TRBD2. The CDR3 runs 19 residues. The junction had 10 bases not matched to a gene; V was cut back by 0 bases and J by 4 bases. Germline CDR1 SGDLS, CDR2 YYNGEE. Here the CDR3 reads CASSVELAGGFRSTGELFF. The CDR3 nucleotides are TGTGCCAGCAGCGTAGAACTAGCGGGGGGTTTCCGGAGCACCGGGGAGCTGTTTTTT.

The sample holds a few counts of this clone. V gene TRBV19 combines with J gene TRBJ1-6; D might be TRBD1 (6 bases). Germline V gene sequence: CDR1 LNHDA, CDR2 SQIVND (reference sequence). The CDR3 runs to 16 residues. The germline V and J ends were trimmed by 4 bases and 8 bases, with 18 bases remaining between them. DNA of the CDR3: TGTGCCAGTAGTAGAATGACGGGAGGGGGTGATTCACCCCTCCACTTT. Translation gives CASSRMTGGGDSPLHF.

J is TRBJ1-3 and V is TRBV7-9; 8 bases agree with TRBD1. This CDR3 region has 17 residues. The germline V gene has CDR1 SEHNR and CDR2 FQNEAQ (reference sequence). V dropped 7 bases and J dropped 8; count of bases not matched to a gene: 19. CDR3 in DNA: TGTGCCAGCACCTCTCCTTTAACAGGGGGTAGGTTGGACACCATATATTTT. It is translated as CASTSPLTGGRLDTIYF.

The chain has TRBV27 and TRBJ2-5, with 9 nucleotides matching TRBD2. J was trimmed by 5 bases and V by 5 bases; bases with no gene match: 6. The CDR3 spans 14 residues. In germline, CDR1 is MNHEY, CDR2 SMNVEV (reference sequence). CDR3 amino acids: CASSRGGAGETQYF. The CDR3 bases are TGTGCCAGCAGTCGCGGGGGGGCCGGGGAGACCCAGTACTTC.

This rearrangement joins TRBV9 to TRBJ1-4; maybe TRBD1 (5 bases). Germline V gives CDR1 SGDLS, CDR2 YYNGEE. The CDR3 covers 16 residues. V lost 0 bases to trimming and J lost 11 bases, with 20 bases between them. CDR3 nucleotide sequence: TGTGCCAGCAGCGTAGGACTAGGCTCGGGGCGCGGGAAACTGTTTTTT. Translated, it gives CASSVGLGSGRGKLFF.

The gene calls are TRBV7-6 and TRBJ2-5, with 7 bases identical to TRBD1. With V trimmed by 1 base and J by 4 bases, 9 bases remained unmatched. In germline, CDR1 is SGHVS, CDR2 FNYEAQ. This CDR3 has 16 residues. The CDR3, as DNA: TGTGCCAGCAGCTTAGAGGTTATAGGGGGCCTAGAGACCCAGTACTTC. This translates into CASSLEVIGGLETQYF.

The chain joins TRBV6-1 to TRBJ1-1, with a possible D match to TRBD1 (6 bases). The CDR3 has 13 residues. Looked up from germline, CDR1 is MNHNS and CDR2 is SASEGT. The V end was cut by 5 bases, the J end by 5 bases, with 12 bases between. The CDR3 DNA reads TGTGCCAGCAGTATACAGGGCTATACTGAAGCTTTCTTT. This gives the protein CASSIQGYTEAFF.

The J gene is TRBJ2-7, the V gene TRBV4-1; 7 bases map to TRBD1. J lost 2 bases, V lost 5 bases, and 21 bases had no gene match. The CDR3 loop spans 19 amino acids. Germline V gives CDR1 MGHRA, CDR2 YSYEKL. This CDR3 reads CASSYRSGTASGGPYEQYF. In DNA, the CDR3 is TGCGCCAGCAGCTATCGTTCCGGGACAGCATCTGGGGGTCCCTACGAGCAGTACTTC.